This TCR beta chain derives from a study of cytomegalovirus exposure and HLA in healthy donors. At the level of the study: HLA-typed donors were the source of 80 million to 90 million unique TCRs, which an early data release held. Whole-study results and caveats: Sequencing artifact likely explains a cluster of highly shared sequence variants. As a later analysis revealed, most CMV-associated TCR beta chains appeared HLA-restricted. Indistinguishable V segments such as TRBV6-2 and TRBV6-3 were excluded.

CDR1 SGHNT and CDR2 YYREEE come from the germline V gene (reference sequence). The V end lost 1 base, the J end lost 0 bases, and 10 bases lay between the germline ends. The CDR3 runs 16 residues. Concerning this clone: The antigen is unknown.

Vbeta (60) and Jbeta (13) primers were used in the PCR. Sequencing was performed with immunoSEQ multiplex PCR; in TCRdb, only in-frame clones are kept and a portion is missing. The sample lists roughly 120,000 clones; roughly 74% were seen once. The chain links TRBV5-4 to TRBJ1-4, with D possibly matching TRBD1 (5 bases). This receptor was obtained from a man aged 40-49 years in good health and CMV-seronegative. Input material: PBMCs. The CDR3 DNA sequence: TGTGCCAGCAGCTTGTGGGGGGTTGCAACTAATGAAAAACTGTTTTTT. It codes for CASSLWGVATNEKLFF.